This T cell receptor (beta chain) was captured by sequencing in a study of blood T cells in healthy people across ages. A second about 7 to 11 cycle PCR used barcoded and J-beta primers. TCRdb passed the 5' RACE reads through MiXCR, listing each CDR3 protein once. The data show some 1.5 million distinct CDR3 sequences, approximately 30% seen once. CDR3 length equals 16 residues. Per the germline V gene, CDR1 is MNHEY and CDR2 is SMNVEV (reference sequence). V was pared by 4 bases and J by 5 bases, with 10 bases of the junction left unmatched. This clonotype was seen more than once but under ten times. Its antigen is still unknown. Per sample, no less than 5 micrograms of total RNA were extracted. Study results and caveats: TCR beta diversity, measured per million T cells, fell in a roughly linear way with age.

This clonotype was obtained from a woman aged 25 to 45 in good health. Sequencing was done on a sample of blood. The chain joins TRBV27 to TRBJ2-3, with 9 bases lining up with TRBD1. The CDR3 here is CASSSPSGQGRDTQYF. The CDR3 region has the DNA TGTGCCAGCAGTTCCCCTTCGGGACAGGGCAGAGATACGCAGTATTTT.